Presented here are 9 T cell receptor beta chains from one specimen sequenced in a study of CD4 T cells in relation to SARS-CoV-2 and coronaviruses. Their recognized antigens are unknown. Clones were sequenced by immunoSEQ multiplex PCR, and TCRdb holds only the in-frame ones, with some missing. The sample has some 37,000 clones, around 80% seen once; the top ten hold about 2.8%. Sequenced input: memory CD4+ T cells from PBMCs, cultured in vitro. The source of these receptors is an adult with COVID-19.

CDR3: CASTDGVDTGELFF. CDR3 nucleotide sequence: TGTGCCAGCACGGACGGGGTGGACACCGGGGAGCTGTTTTTT. The V gene is TRBV6-5, the J gene TRBJ2-2, with a tentative D call TRBD2 (5 bases). V dropped 7 bases and J dropped 3 bases, with 12 bases sitting between them. Germline CDR1 and CDR2: MNHEY and SVGAGI. This CDR3 spans 14 amino acids.

The chain joins TRBV9 to TRBJ2-7; D possibly uses TRBD1 or TRBD2 (5 bases each). V lost 1 base and J lost 6, with 11 bases in between. In germline, CDR1 is SGDLS, CDR2 YYNGEE. This CDR3 has 13 amino acids. CDR3 sequence: CASSVRGTAEQYF. The DNA of the CDR3 is TGTGCCAGCAGCGTACGAGGGACCGCCGAGCAGTACTTC.

The chain carries TRBV2 and TRBJ1-5, with D possibly matching TRBD1 (6 bases). Trimming left V 5 bases short and J 2 bases short, with 13 bases between. The germline CDR1 and CDR2 sequences are SNHLY and FYNNEI. This CDR3 comprises 15 residues. The CDR3 coding sequence is TGTGCCAGCAGTCAGGACAGAAACGGCAATCAGCCCCAGCATTTT. Translation: CASSQDRNGNQPQHF.

The gene calls are TRBV12-3 or TRBV12-4 and TRBJ1-1, with TRBD1 as a possible D gene (6 bases). CDR3 size: 13 residues. Between the trimmed V and J ends, which lost 7 bases and 10 bases, there was a span of 19 bases. The chain's CDR3 is CASTNRVLSRAFF. The CDR3 coding sequence is TGTGCCAGCACAAACAGGGTTCTATCAAGAGCTTTCTTT.

This rearrangement joins TRBV4-1 to TRBJ2-4; TRBD1 aligns across 11 bases. CDR3 size: 15 residues. The ends lost 4 bases at V and 9 bases at J; junction bases unmatched: 8. CDR1 MGHRA and CDR2 YSYEKL come from the germline V gene. The CDR3 loop is CASSPGTGGFGIQYF. The CDR3 DNA reads TGCGCCAGCAGCCCGGGGACAGGGGGATTTGGCATTCAGTACTTC.

V gene TRBV10-3 combines with J gene TRBJ1-5; 8 bases are shared with TRBD1. The CDR3 runs to 15 residues. Germline V gene lookup returns CDR1 ENHRY and CDR2 SYGVKD. Trimming removed 11 bases from V and 0 bases from J; junction bases left unmatched: 9. The CDR3 bases are TGTGCCGCCGCGAGGGGGACAGGTAGCAATCAGCCCCAGCATTTT. Translated: CAAARGTGSNQPQHF.

This clone was recorded only once. The V call is TRBV4-1, the J call TRBJ2-7; D is uncertain. Per the germline V gene, CDR1 is MGHRA and CDR2 is YSYEKL. The CDR3 totals 14 residues. V was pared by 1 base and J by 2 bases, with 9 bases between. CDR3 loop: CASSQADSTYEQYF. The CDR3 DNA follows: TGCGCCAGCAGCCAAGCCGACTCGACCTACGAGCAGTACTTC.

This chain uses TRBV30 with TRBJ2-6; 12 bases agree with TRBD1. This CDR3 contains 17 residues. Trimming took 8 bases from V and 0 from J; bases not matched to a gene: 8. The germline CDR1 and CDR2 sequences are GTSNPN and SVGIG (reference sequence). CDR3 bases: TGTGCCAGACGCCGGGACAGGGGGCACTCTGGGGCCAACGTCCTGACTTTC. The encoded protein is CARRRDRGHSGANVLTF.

This chain links TRBV10-1 with TRBJ2-7; D is possibly TRBD2 (6 bases). The germline gives CDR1 WNHNN, CDR2 SYGVQD (reference sequence). V was trimmed by 6 bases and J by 5 bases, leaving 14 bases between them. This CDR3 comprises 13 residues. CDR3 sequence (DNA): TGCGCCAGCAGCGCCGGGACTTATAACGAGCAGTACTTC. Its translation is CASSAGTYNEQYF.